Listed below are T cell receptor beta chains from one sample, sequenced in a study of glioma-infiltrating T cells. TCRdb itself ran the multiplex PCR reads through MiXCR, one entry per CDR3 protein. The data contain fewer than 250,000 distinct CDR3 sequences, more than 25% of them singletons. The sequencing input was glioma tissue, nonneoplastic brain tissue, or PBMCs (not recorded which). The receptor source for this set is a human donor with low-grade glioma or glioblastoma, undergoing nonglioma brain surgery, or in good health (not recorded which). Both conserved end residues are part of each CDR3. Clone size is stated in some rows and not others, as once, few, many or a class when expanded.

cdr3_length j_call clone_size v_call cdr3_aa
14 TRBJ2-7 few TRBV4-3 CASSQEWARGEQYF
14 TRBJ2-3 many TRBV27 CASSLTQGTDTQYF
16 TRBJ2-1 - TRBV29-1 CSVVGNSRSSYNEQFF
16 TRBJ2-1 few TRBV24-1 CATSDLSSGAGNEQFF
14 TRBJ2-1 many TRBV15 CAINRDREGNEQFF
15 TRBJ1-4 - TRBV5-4 CASSQQGALNEKLFF
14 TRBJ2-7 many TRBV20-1 CSARGDIGDYEQYF
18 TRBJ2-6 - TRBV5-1 CASSLAPGSYSGANVLTF
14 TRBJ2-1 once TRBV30 CAWSLAGGQNEQFF
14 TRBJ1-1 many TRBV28 CASSFLQRTTEAFF
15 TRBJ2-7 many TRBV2 CASRPGGGNSYEQYF
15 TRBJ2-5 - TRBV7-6 CASSRGAETQEAQYF
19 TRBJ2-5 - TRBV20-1 CIASPGRLAGGRGEETRYF
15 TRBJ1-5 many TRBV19 CASSTDRPANEPQHF
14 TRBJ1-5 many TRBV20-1 CSASIAGPNQPQHF
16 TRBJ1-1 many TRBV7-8 CASSLGTWGMNTEAFF
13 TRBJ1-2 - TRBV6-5 CASSYTSVYVYTF
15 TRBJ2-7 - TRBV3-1 CASSPTSGTGVEQYF
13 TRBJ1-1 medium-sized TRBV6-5 CASSYWDSTEAFF
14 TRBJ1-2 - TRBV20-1 CSSRPDGKYYGYTF
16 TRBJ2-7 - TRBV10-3 CAISESGGQGLYEQYF
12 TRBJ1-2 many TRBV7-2 CASSLGGTGYTF
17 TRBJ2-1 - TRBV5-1 CASSFTGLAVFGNEQFF
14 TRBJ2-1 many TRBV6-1 CASNLRRGSNEQFF
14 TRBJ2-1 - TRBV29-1 CSAPRGGNYNEQFF
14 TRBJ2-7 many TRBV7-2 CASSAGGGSYEQYF
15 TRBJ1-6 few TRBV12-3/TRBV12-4 CASMDRGSGNSPLHF
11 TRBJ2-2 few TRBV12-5 CASVFTGELFF
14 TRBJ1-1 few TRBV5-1 CASSLRQANTEAFF
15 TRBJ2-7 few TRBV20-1 CSATRPTSGRYEQSF
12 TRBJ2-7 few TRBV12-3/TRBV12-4 CASRGTGYEQYF
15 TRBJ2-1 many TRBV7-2 CASSPDSGSLNEQFF
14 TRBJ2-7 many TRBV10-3 CATTRTSGSEEQYF
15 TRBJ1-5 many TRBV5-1 CASSLQGAGHQPQHF
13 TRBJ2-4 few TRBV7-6 CASSFGTENIQYF
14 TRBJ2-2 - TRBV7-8 CASRIQQNTGELFF
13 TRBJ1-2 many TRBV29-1 CSVDKGQGYGYTF
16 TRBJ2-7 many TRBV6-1 CASRRGGPGTSYEQYF
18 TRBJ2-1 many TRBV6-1 CASSRQGFGTSQDNEQFF
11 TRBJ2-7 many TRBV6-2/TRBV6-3 CASSSVYEQYF
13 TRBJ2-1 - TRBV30 CAWSGLFGNEQFF
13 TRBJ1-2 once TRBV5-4 CASSLYSDHGCTF
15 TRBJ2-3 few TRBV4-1 CASSRRSTGADTQYF
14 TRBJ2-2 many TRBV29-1 CSVGQGSNTGELFF
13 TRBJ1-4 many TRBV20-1 CSASESTNEKLFF
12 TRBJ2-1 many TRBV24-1 CATSDSQDEQFF
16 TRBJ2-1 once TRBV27 CASSLSRPSGRNEQFF
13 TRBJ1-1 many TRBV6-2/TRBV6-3 CASSYIGLSEAFF
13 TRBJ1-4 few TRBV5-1 CASSLVTNEKLFF
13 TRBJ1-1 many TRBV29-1 CSVVTDPNTEAFF
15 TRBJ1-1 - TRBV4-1 CASSQVPGPNTEAFF
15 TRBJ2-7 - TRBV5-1 CASTPLAGGVYEQYF